The next 16 T cell receptor beta chains were all read from a single sample in a study of CDR3 diversity in severe acne. MiXCR, applied by TCRdb to the PCR reads, yields one record per CDR3 protein. The table includes more than 85,000 distinct CDR3 sequences, 45% to 50% detected once. Sequenced input: blood. The source of these receptors is a male donor in good health, serving as a control.

In its sample, this clonotype was seen a few times. The chain has TRBV30 and TRBJ1-1; a possible D gene is TRBD1 (5 bases). Germline assignment: CDR1 GTSNPN and CDR2 SVGIG (reference sequence). The length of the CDR3 is 14 residues. Between the trimmed V and J ends, which lost 2 bases and 6 bases, there was a span of 16 bases. CDR3 sequence reads: CAWSTTGSGSEAFF. For the CDR3, the DNA is TGTGCCTGGAGTACTACAGGAAGTGGCTCTGAAGCTTTCTTT.

The chain has TRBV25-1 and TRBJ1-3; D ambiguous. CDR1 MGHDK and CDR2 SYGVNS come from the germline V gene. The V end was cut by 5 bases, the J end by 3 bases, with 17 bases between. The CDR3 totals 16 residues. The CDR3 sequence is CASSLIRNPIGNTIYF. Written as DNA, the CDR3 is TGTGCCAGCAGTTTGATTCGGAACCCGATTGGAAACACCATATATTTT.

The chain has TRBV24-1 and TRBJ1-1; D might be TRBD1 (6 bases). Germline-derived CDR1 and CDR2 are KGHDR and SFDVKD. This CDR3 comprises 15 residues. V shed 4 bases and J shed 6 bases, with 17 bases lying between them. CDR3 nucleotide sequence: TGTGCCACCAGTGAGTCCGGACAGCCTGGCCCTGAAGCTTTCTTT. Protein product: CATSESGQPGPEAFF.

This clonotype has a count of ten or more. The chain is built from TRBV7-6 and TRBJ2-3; possibly TRBD2 for D (6 bases). The ends were cut back, 7 bases at V and 2 bases at J, with 16 bases in the middle. This CDR3 has 15 residues. Looked up from germline, CDR1 is SGHVS and CDR2 is FNYEAQ. The CDR3, as DNA: TGTGCCAGCACCTCCCGGCGGGGAAACACAGATACGCAGTATTTT. This sequence encodes CASTSRRGNTDTQYF.

Only a few counts were recorded for this clonotype. The chain carries TRBV11-3 and TRBJ1-5; 12 bases fit TRBD1. V lost 1 base, J lost 4 bases, and 8 bases stayed unmatched. CDR1 SGHNT and CDR2 YENEEA come from the germline V gene. This CDR3 has 18 amino acids. For the CDR3, the DNA is TGTGCCAGCAGCTTAGGTCGGGACAGGGGGCAGGGGAATCAGCCCCAGCATTTT. It yields the protein CASSLGRDRGQGNQPQHF.

The chain has TRBV7-3 and TRBJ2-5; D gene unclear. The germline V gene encodes CDR1 SGHTA and CDR2 FQGTGA. The CDR3 is 13 amino acids. V was cut by 4 bases and J by 5 bases, with 11 bases left in between. This chain's CDR3 is CASSWEVRETQYF. In DNA form, the CDR3 reads TGTGCCAGCAGCTGGGAAGTTAGGGAGACCCAGTACTTC.

This clonotype was recorded once. The rearrangement uses TRBV6-5 and TRBJ2-2; possible D gene TRBD2, 5 bases. Trimming cost V 3 bases and J 7 bases, with 12 bases left between them. CDR1 is MNHEY and CDR2 is SVGAGI in the germline V gene. CDR3 size: 14 residues. The CDR3 loop reads CASSYSVTSGELFF. Written as DNA, the CDR3 is TGTGCCAGCAGTTATTCGGTAACTAGCGGGGAGCTGTTTTTT.

A remark on this clonotype: This may be a read error, as it is one base from a much larger clone. The CDR3 nucleotides are TGTGCCTGGGCCAACACCTACGAGCAGTACTTC. The encoded protein is CAWANTYEQYF. The chain recombines TRBV30 with TRBJ2-7; D is undetermined. The CDR3 covers 11 residues. V was cut by 5 bases and J by 2 bases, with 7 bases left in between. Germline values: CDR1 GTSNPN, CDR2 SVGIG (reference sequence).

This clonotype was observed at least ten times. The chain links TRBV15 to TRBJ1-1; D remains ambiguous. The CDR3 extends over 13 amino acids. V was trimmed by 7 bases and J by 4 bases, leaving 13 bases between them. CDR1 and CDR2 (germline): LNHNV, YYDKDF (reference sequence). The CDR3 reads CATKQTGGTEAFF. CDR3 bases: TGTGCCACCAAACAAACGGGAGGCACTGAAGCTTTCTTT.

This clonotype was found many times. The chain couples TRBV11-1 to TRBJ1-2, with unresolved D. With 3 bases removed from V and 6 bases from J, the gap between germline ends came to 17 bases. The CDR3 is made up of 15 amino acids. The germline V gene has CDR1 SGHAT and CDR2 FQDESV (reference sequence). The CDR3 bases are TGTGCCAGCAGCTTTCTGGGGTTGCCGTGGGATGGCTACACCTTC. As protein: CASSFLGLPWDGYTF.

This clonotype was found a few times. The J gene is TRBJ2-5, the V gene TRBV9; D is uncertain. V dropped 5 bases and J dropped 2 bases, with 7 bases sitting between them. Germline V gene sequence: CDR1 SGDLS, CDR2 YYNGEE. There are 12 residues in the CDR3. The CDR3 coding sequence is TGTGCCAGCAGGGGAAATCAAGAGACCCAGTACTTC. Residues: CASRGNQETQYF.

This clonotype showed up many times. The chain combines TRBV5-1 with TRBJ2-7, with D perhaps matching TRBD1 or TRBD2 (5 bases each). CDR1 is SGHRS, CDR2 YFSETQ, per germline. V shed 2 bases and J shed 5 bases, with 14 bases lying between them. This CDR3 has 14 residues. This CDR3 is CASSLVRGLNEQYF. As DNA, the CDR3 is TGCGCCAGCAGCTTAGTCCGGGGCCTTAACGAGCAGTACTTC. Full variable domain (missing parts from reference TRBV5-1 and TRBJ2-7): KAGVTQTPRYLIKTRGQQVTLSCSPISGHRSVSWYQQTPGQGLQFLFEYFSETQRNKGNFPGRFSGRQFSNSRSEMNVSTLELGDSALYLCASSLVRGLNEQYFGPGTRLTVT.

This clonotype showed up many times. This chain connects TRBV2 to TRBJ1-1, with D tentatively TRBD1 (6 bases). Trimming pared 6 bases from V and 11 bases from J, leaving 22 bases between. In germline, CDR1 is SNHLY, CDR2 FYNNEI. The length of the CDR3 is 14 residues. This chain's CDR3 is CASSGQSQIPKAFF. The CDR3 DNA follows: TGTGCCAGCAGCGGACAGTCCCAAATCCCCAAGGCTTTCTTT.

This clonotype was found a few times. The chain joins TRBV28 to TRBJ1-2, with 9 positions matching TRBD1. The CDR3 length is 13 residues. With 6 bases clipped from V and 5 bases from J, the junction kept 4 bases outside the gene matches. Germline loops: CDR1 MDHEN, CDR2 SYDVKM. The CDR3 here is CASSYRGRYGYTF. CDR3 bases: TGTGCCAGCAGCTACAGGGGGCGGTATGGCTACACCTTC.

This clonotype was observed at least ten times. The chain joins TRBV10-3 to TRBJ2-7, with D possibly being TRBD2 (5 bases). The CDR3 has 13 amino acids. The V end lost 5 bases, the J end lost 7 bases, and 15 bases lay between the germline ends. CDR1 is ENHRY and CDR2 is SYGVKD in the germline V gene. Here the CDR3 reads CAISPDSPGEQYF. The CDR3 nucleotides read TGTGCCATCAGTCCGGACTCTCCCGGTGAGCAGTACTTC.

The count of this clonotype is one. The chain couples TRBV5-1 to TRBJ2-1; the D call may be TRBD1 or TRBD2 (5 bases each). Germline CDR1 and CDR2: SGHRS and YFSETQ. The length of the CDR3 is 14 residues. The V and J ends lost 3 bases and 3 bases respectively, with 10 bases between them. CDR3 nucleotides: TGCGCCAGCAGCTCCGGGACGGTCTACAATGAGCAGTTCTTC. Translating it yields CASSSGTVYNEQFF.